This T cell receptor beta chain appears in the sequencing data of a study of T cells after yellow fever vaccination. With respect to this clonotype: The germline gene is not matched at one end of the junction; a read error may be the cause.

TCRdb re-analysed the 5' RACE reads in MiXCR, keeping a single row per CDR3 protein. The table lists about 260,000 distinct CDR3 sequences, 10% to 15% of them singletons. The CDR3 extends over 14 amino acids. This clonotype was sampled from a man in his thirties or forties who received the YFV17D yellow fever vaccine. The input for sequencing was CD4+ T cells sorted from PBMCs, taken 45 days after the yellow fever booster vaccination. The gene calls are TRBV12-3 or TRBV12-4 and TRBJ1-3; a possible D gene is TRBD1 (5 bases). CDR3 loop: CARSFADSRGTIYF. The CDR3 DNA reads as TGTGCCAGAAGTTTCGCCGACAGCCGAGGCACCATATATTTT.